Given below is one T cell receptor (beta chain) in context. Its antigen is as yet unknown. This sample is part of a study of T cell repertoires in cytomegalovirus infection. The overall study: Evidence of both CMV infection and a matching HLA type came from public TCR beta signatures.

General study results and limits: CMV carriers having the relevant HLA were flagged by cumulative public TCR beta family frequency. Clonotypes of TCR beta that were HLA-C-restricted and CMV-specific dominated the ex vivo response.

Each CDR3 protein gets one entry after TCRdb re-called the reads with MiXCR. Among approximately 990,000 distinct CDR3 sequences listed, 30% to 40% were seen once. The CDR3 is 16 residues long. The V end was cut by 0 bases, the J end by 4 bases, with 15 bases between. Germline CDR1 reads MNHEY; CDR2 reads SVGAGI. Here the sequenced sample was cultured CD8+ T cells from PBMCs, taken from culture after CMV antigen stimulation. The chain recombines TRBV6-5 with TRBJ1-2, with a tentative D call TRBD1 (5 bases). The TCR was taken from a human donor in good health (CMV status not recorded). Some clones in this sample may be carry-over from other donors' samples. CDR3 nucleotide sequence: TGTGCCAGCAGTTACTCGAAGAGTACAGGATCCTATGGCTACACCTTC. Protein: CASSYSKSTGSYGYTF.